This record concerns one T cell receptor beta chain sequence. Its antigen is currently not known. Nothing much larger sits one base from this clone, and base qualities are not available. This record comes from a study of blood T cell repertoires in COVID-19 (dated by TCRdb to 2020 to 2021). In terms of the full investigation: Collaborator samples came from the United States, Italy and Spain and covered acute and convalescent phases of COVID-19. The prospective study material was composed of cDNA or gDNA derived from T cells, B-cell-depleted T cells, or PBMCs. Samples came from the ongoing ImmuneRACE study (first 160 participants) plus 1,254 subjects from 6 global collaborators. The repertoires were released in a freely available public database meant as a resource for research on the immune response to SARS-CoV-2. A de-identified subject ID, COVID-19 status, age in years and sex were almost always included in the sample metadata. Deeply sampled blood TCRbeta repertoires from subjects exposed to, actively infected with, or recovered from COVID-19 were included in the dataset. Where available, HLA class I and class II types were obtained from metadata supplied by the sample provider rather than from assay-based typing.

The immunoSEQ Assay, a bias-controlled multiplex PCR, was used to amplify TCRbeta CDR3 regions from genomic DNA. The original pipeline was this. Nucleated cell counts per sample were estimated from amplification of reference gene primers within the assay. Sequence reads were collapsed and filtered to measure the absolute abundance of every unique TCRbeta CDR3 rearrangement. Productive Simpson clonality was computed per sample as the square root of Simpson's diversity index over productive rearrangements. TCRdb obtained this table from immuneACCESS and retained in-frame rearrangements with V and J assigned. These tables miss some clones; where compared with another copy, unresolved V genes account for less than half of the shortfall, and the remainder is unexplained. V and J calls and clone size follow that table, whereas D and trimming were derived from the DNA. The sample table shows about 100,000 clones, and 80% are seen once. The ten largest clones represent approximately 29% of the sample.

Each collaborating institution followed its own protocols to collect whole blood in K2EDTA tubes. For TCRbeta analysis, collaborators shipped samples as frozen whole blood, isolated PBMCs, or DNA extracted from either of those sample types. The junction shows trimming of 6 bases on V and 4 bases on J, and the gene matches do not reach 8 bases of it. CDR1 SQVTM and CDR2 ANQGSEA are derived from the germline V gene. The CDR3 runs 15 residues from the cysteine to the phenylalanine. Of the read, only the CDR3 DNA is kept; its 45 bases are in frame from base 1. Findings and caveats that apply to the study as a whole: How much clinical and demographic metadata was included differed by source and by participant, and the metadata was provided uncurated.

Material: peripheral blood. The chain links TRBV29-1 with TRBJ2-7; the junction holds 14 bases that match TRBD2. The TCR originated in a man between 70 and 80 years old with active or convalescent COVID-19. For the CDR3, the sequence is CSVLGTSGSSYEQYF. The sequenced DNA: TGCAGCGTCCTAGGGACTAGCGGGAGTAGTTACGAGCAGTACTTC.